Presented here are 9 T cell receptor beta chains from one specimen sequenced in a study of blood T cell repertoires in COVID-19. Assay: immunoSEQ multiplex PCR; the TCRdb copy retains only in-frame clones and omits some. The sample shows over 100,000 clones, about 72% of them seen only once. The sample comprised peripheral blood. All receptors derive from a woman aged 70-85 years with acute or convalescent COVID-19.

This clone is a singleton in its sample. The rearrangement links TRBV19 to TRBJ1-4; D gene uncertain. Trimming removed 0 bases from V and 1 base from J, with 15 bases in between. Germline V gene data show CDR1 as LNHDA and CDR2 as SQIVND (reference sequence). The CDR3 runs 18 residues. CDR3 in DNA: TGTGCCAGTAGTATAGATCGATCCGAGACACTAACTAATGAAAAACTGTTTTTT. It encodes CASSIDRSETLTNEKLFF.

V and J are TRBV3-1 (or the pseudogene TRBV3-2) and TRBJ2-7, with 9 nucleotides matching TRBD1. This CDR3 spans 14 amino acids. The germline V gene encodes CDR1 LGHDT and CDR2 YNNKEL (reference sequence). Trimming at V came to 4 bases and at J to 4 bases, leaving 5 bases not matched to a gene. For the CDR3, the DNA is TGTGCCAGCAGCCGACAGGGGGTCTCTTACGAGCAGTACTTC. It specifies CASSRQGVSYEQYF.

This clone was seen more than once but under ten times. Other DNA sequences in the sample encode the same CDR3. CDR3: CASSYNRGTEAFF. The CDR3, as DNA: TGTGCCAGCAGTTACAACAGGGGCACTGAAGCTTTCTTT. The rearrangement uses TRBV6-5 and TRBJ1-1; 7 bases are a match to TRBD1. Looked up from germline, CDR1 is MNHEY and CDR2 is SVGAGI. The V gene end was trimmed by 2 bases and the J gene end by 4 bases; junction bases not matched to a gene: 1. The CDR3 spans 13 residues.

DNA for the CDR3: TGTGCCAGCTCACCAAGTACAGGTTGGAATCAGCCCCAGCATTTT. This translates into CASSPSTGWNQPQHF. The J gene is TRBJ1-5, the V gene TRBV18, with TRBD1 as a possible D gene (5 bases). The CDR3 is 15 residues long. Trimming stripped 2 bases from V and 4 bases from J, with 12 bases between. Looked up from germline, CDR1 is KGHSH and CDR2 is LQKENI.

This clone was detected a few times. The chain is built from TRBV19 and TRBJ1-5, with 7 bases matching TRBD1. The CDR3 is made up of 14 amino acids. Germline CDR1 LNHDA, CDR2 SQIVND (reference sequence). With 10 bases clipped from V and 5 bases from J, the junction kept 11 bases outside the gene matches. The chain's CDR3 is CATRRQGLDQPQHF. The CDR3 DNA reads TGTGCCACACGGCGACAGGGTCTTGATCAGCCCCAGCATTTT.

The CDR3 spells CASREYLAGGSNTGELFF. In DNA, the CDR3 is TGCGCCAGCAGGGAGTATCTAGCGGGAGGCTCTAACACCGGGGAGCTGTTTTTT. The rearrangement links TRBV5-1 to TRBJ2-2; TRBD2 agrees at 11 bases. With V trimmed by 5 bases and J by 2 bases, 11 bases remained unmatched. CDR1 is SGHRS, CDR2 YFSETQ, per germline. This CDR3 has 18 amino acids. The complete variable domain, with remaining parts taken from reference TRBV5-1 and TRBJ2-2, reads KAGVTQTPRYLIKTRGQQVTLSCSPISGHRSVSWYQQTPGQGLQFLFEYFSETQRNKGNFPGRFSGRQFSNSRSEMNVSTLELGDSALYLCASREYLAGGSNTGELFFGEGSRLTVL.

V and J are TRBV5-1 and TRBJ2-3; TRBD2 matches at 7 bases. The germline gives CDR1 SGHRS, CDR2 YFSETQ. There are 16 residues in the CDR3. After removal of 2 bases from V and 5 bases from J, the junction contained 11 bases not matched to a gene. The CDR3 protein is CASSFGRGSRGDTQYF. The CDR3 nucleotides are TGCGCCAGCAGCTTTGGGCGGGGGTCTCGGGGAGATACGCAGTATTTT.

This clone was counted many times. The V gene is TRBV29-1, the J gene TRBJ1-3; D is possibly TRBD1 (6 bases). V dropped 4 bases and J dropped 0 bases, with 10 bases sitting between them. CDR1 is SQVTM and CDR2 is ANQGSEA in the germline V gene. The CDR3 sequence is 14 residues long. CDR3 loop: CSVGGQGSGNTIYF. The CDR3 DNA reads TGCAGCGTTGGGGGGCAGGGCTCTGGAAACACCATATATTTT.

The rearrangement joins TRBV19 to TRBJ1-1, with TRBD1 matching 11 bases. CDR1 LNHDA and CDR2 SQIVND come from the germline V gene (reference sequence). There are 12 residues in the CDR3. V trimming: 5 bases; J trimming: 10 bases; junction bases outside the gene matches: 3. This chain's CDR3 is CASSLGQGAAFF. The DNA for the CDR3 is TGTGCCAGTAGTCTAGGACAGGGGGCAGCTTTCTTT.